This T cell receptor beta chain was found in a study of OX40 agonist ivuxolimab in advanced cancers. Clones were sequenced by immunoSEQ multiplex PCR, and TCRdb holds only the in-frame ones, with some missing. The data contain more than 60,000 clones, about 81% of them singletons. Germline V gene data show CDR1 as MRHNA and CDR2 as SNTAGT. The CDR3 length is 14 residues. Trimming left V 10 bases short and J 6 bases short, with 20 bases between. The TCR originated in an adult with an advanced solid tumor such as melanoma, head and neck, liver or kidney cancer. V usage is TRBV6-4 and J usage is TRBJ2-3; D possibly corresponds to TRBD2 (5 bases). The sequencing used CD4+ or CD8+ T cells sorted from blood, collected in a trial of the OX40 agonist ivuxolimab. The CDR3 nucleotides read TGTGCCACCAAGGTCCAGAGCGGCTCGGATACGCAGTATTTT. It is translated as CATKVQSGSDTQYF.